One T cell receptor beta chain is described in this entry. Its target is unknown. The CDR3 extends over 17 amino acids. The V gene's germline CDR1 is LGHNA and CDR2 YSLEER. Losses at the gene ends were 1 base for V and 2 bases for J; bases not matched to a gene: 7. The record originates from a study of shared clonotypes between healthy human individuals. Study outcomes and limitations: Generally, naive subsets came out with larger estimated richness than memory subsets. Genetic and exposure-history diversity was limited by the small donor number. Between a few donors, naive CD4 clonotypes were shared at a level of about 5%.

Produced via immunoSEQ multiplex PCR; TCRdb's table is partial and in-frame only. The sample lists just over 2,000,000 clones; roughly 95% were seen once. Naive CD8 cells comprised CD45RO-negative, CCR7-positively selected cells, excluding terminally differentiated effector memory CD45RA+ cells. The chain carries TRBV4-3 and TRBJ2-1; 8 nucleotides align to TRBD1. The sequencing input was naive CD8+ T cells sorted from blood. The origin of this receptor is a man aged 18 to 30 in good health. For the CDR3, the DNA is TGCGCCAGCAGCCAAGGAACAGGGGGTAAAACCTACAATGAGCAGTTCTTC. Its protein product is CASSQGTGGKTYNEQFF.